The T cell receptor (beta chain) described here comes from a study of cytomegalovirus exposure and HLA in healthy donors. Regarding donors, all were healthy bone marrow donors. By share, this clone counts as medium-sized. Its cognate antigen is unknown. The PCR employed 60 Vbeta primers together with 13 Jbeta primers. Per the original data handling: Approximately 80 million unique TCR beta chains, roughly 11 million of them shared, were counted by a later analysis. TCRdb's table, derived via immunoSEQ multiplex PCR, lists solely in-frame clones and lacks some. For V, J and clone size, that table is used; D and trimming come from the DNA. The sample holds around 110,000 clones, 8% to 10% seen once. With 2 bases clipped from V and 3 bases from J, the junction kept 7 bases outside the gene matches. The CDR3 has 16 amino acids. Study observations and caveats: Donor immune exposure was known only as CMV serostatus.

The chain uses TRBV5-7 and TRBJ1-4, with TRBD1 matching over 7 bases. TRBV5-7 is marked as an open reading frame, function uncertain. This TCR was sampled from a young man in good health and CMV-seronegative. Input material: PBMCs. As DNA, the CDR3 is TGTGCCAGCAGCTTATCAGGGGGGCTAGCTAATGAAAAACTGTTTTTT. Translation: CASSLSGGLANEKLFF.